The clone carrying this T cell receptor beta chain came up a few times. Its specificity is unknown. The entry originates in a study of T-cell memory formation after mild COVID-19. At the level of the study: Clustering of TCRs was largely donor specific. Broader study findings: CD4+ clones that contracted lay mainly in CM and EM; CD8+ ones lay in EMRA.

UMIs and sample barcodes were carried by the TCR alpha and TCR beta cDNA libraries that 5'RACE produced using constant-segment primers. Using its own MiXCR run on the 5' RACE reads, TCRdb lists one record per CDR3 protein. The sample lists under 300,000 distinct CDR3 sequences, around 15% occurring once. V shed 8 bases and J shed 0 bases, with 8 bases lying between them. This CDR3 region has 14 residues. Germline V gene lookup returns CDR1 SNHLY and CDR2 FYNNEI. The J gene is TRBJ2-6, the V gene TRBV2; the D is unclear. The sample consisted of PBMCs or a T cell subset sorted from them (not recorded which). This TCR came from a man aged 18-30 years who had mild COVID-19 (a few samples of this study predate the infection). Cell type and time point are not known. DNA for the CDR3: TGTGCCAGCGGAAGCAGCTCTGGGGCCAACGTCCTGACTTTC. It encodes CASGSSSGANVLTF.